One and the same sample provided the 15 T cell receptor beta chains below, sequenced in a study of control samples from healthy donors and cancer patients. Only in-frame clones appear in the TCRdb table, and some are missing; sequencing was by immunoSEQ multiplex PCR. This table holds about 120,000 clones, around 88% found once. The sequenced sample was blood. These TCRs come from a man aged 35-49 years in good health.

This CDR3 is CASSYRPRGWGYGYTF. CDR3 bases: TGTGCCAGCAGTTACCGCCCCAGGGGCTGGGGCTATGGCTACACCTTC. This chain connects TRBV6-2 or TRBV6-3 to TRBJ1-2; possible D gene TRBD1, 6 bases. Per the germline V gene, CDR1 is MNHEY and CDR2 is SVGEGT. The CDR3 has 16 amino acids. With 2 bases removed from V and 4 bases from J, the gap between germline ends came to 17 bases.

This sequence joins TRBV25-1 and TRBJ1-1, with 7 bases matching TRBD1. V lost 5 bases and J lost 4; bases outside the gene matches: 1. The V gene's germline CDR1 is MGHDK and CDR2 SYGVNS. This CDR3 has 12 residues. The CDR3 region has the DNA TGTGCCAGCAGTCAGGGGGTCACTGAAGCTTTCTTT. Protein product: CASSQGVTEAFF. The full variable domain, its missing parts supplied by reference TRBV25-1 and TRBJ1-1, is EADIYQTPRYLVIGTGKKITLECSQTMGHDKMYWYQQDPGMELHLIHYSYGVNSTEKGDLSSESTVSRIRTEHFPLTLESARPSHTSQYLCASSQGVTEAFFGQGTRLTVV.

This chain uses TRBV6-5 with TRBJ1-1; 8 nucleotides match TRBD1. Trimming took 6 bases from V and 5 from J; bases not matched to a gene: 11. Germline V CDR1 and CDR2: MNHEY, SVGAGI. The CDR3 is 15 residues long. The CDR3 DNA is TGTGCCAGCAGAGTTGAACCAGGGGGCTGGACTGAAGCTTTCTTT. Its translation: CASRVEPGGWTEAFF.

The genes are TRBV2 and TRBJ1-5, with 10 bases matching TRBD1. From germline, CDR1 is SNHLY and CDR2 FYNNEI. The junction had 8 bases not matched to a gene; V was cut back by 8 bases and J by 7 bases. The CDR3 covers 14 residues. CDR3 DNA: TGTGCCAGCGGAGGGACAGGGGTTGGGCAGCCCCAGCATTTT. Its protein product is CASGGTGVGQPQHF.

This clone was seen more than once but under ten times. V is TRBV9 and J is TRBJ1-5, with unresolved D. This CDR3 region has 14 residues. Deletions cut 3 bases from V and 4 bases from J, with 11 bases between. Germline CDR1 SGDLS, CDR2 YYNGEE. CDR3 in DNA: TGTGCCAGCAGCGGTTACAATACAAATCAGCCCCAGCATTTT. This gives the protein CASSGYNTNQPQHF.

This chain connects TRBV4-2 to TRBJ1-4; tentatively, D is TRBD1 (5 bases). Germline V gives CDR1 LGHNA, CDR2 YNFKEQ. V was pared by 8 bases and J by 7 bases, with 11 bases between. The CDR3 length is 12 residues. CDR3: CASGAFGEKLFF. The DNA for the CDR3 is TGTGCCAGCGGGGCCTTTGGTGAAAAACTGTTTTTT.

V and J are TRBV6-6 and TRBJ1-1; weak D call: TRBD1 (6 bases). The CDR3 length is 13 residues. Germline V CDR1 and CDR2: MNHNY, SVGAGI (reference sequence). The ends were cut back, 2 bases at V and 5 bases at J, with 9 bases in the middle. Written as DNA, the CDR3 is TGTGCCAGCAGTTACGCTACAGGGACTGAAGCTTTCTTT. Its translation: CASSYATGTEAFF.

The chain uses TRBV24-1 and TRBJ2-1; no clear D. V was clipped by 0 bases and J by 5 bases, with 16 bases between them. This CDR3 comprises 17 residues. Germline-derived CDR1 and CDR2 are KGHDR and SFDVKD. CDR3 DNA: TGTGCCACCAGTGATTTGCACGTCAAAGAACCCGACAATGAGCAGTTCTTC. This sequence encodes CATSDLHVKEPDNEQFF.

The J gene is TRBJ2-5, the V gene TRBV9, with D tentatively TRBD2 (7 bases). Germline V lookup: CDR1 SGDLS, CDR2 YYNGEE. The V end was cut by 3 bases, the J end by 5 bases, with 14 bases between. There are 14 residues in the CDR3. CDR3 in amino acids: CASSGPWGGETQYF. In nucleotides, the CDR3 is TGTGCCAGCAGCGGACCCTGGGGGGGCGAGACCCAGTACTTC.

The genes are TRBV4-3 and TRBJ1-2; D is unclear. The CDR3 length is 16 residues. The germline CDR1 and CDR2 sequences are LGHNA and YSLEER. V lost 0 bases and J 0 bases, leaving 11 bases between the germline ends. CDR3 sequence: CASSQDPVRPNYGYTF. Here the CDR3 DNA reads TGCGCCAGCAGCCAAGATCCGGTCAGACCTAACTATGGCTACACCTTC.

The V call is TRBV30, the J call TRBJ1-1; D unresolved. The CDR3 has 13 residues. V dropped 3 bases and J dropped 6 bases, with 14 bases sitting between them. Germline V gives CDR1 GTSNPN, CDR2 SVGIG (reference sequence). The CDR3 DNA sequence: TGTGCCTGGAGGAGCAGTCGAGTGGCTGAAGCTTTCTTT. It encodes CAWRSSRVAEAFF.

This clone showed up just a few times. The chain joins TRBV20-1 to TRBJ2-3; the D gene is possibly TRBD1 (5 bases). Deletions cut 3 bases from V and 1 base from J, with 11 bases between. The CDR3 consists of 14 residues. The germline V gene has CDR1 DFQATT and CDR2 SNEGSKA (reference sequence). The CDR3 protein is CSASRGRGTDTQYF. Written as DNA, the CDR3 is TGCAGTGCTAGTAGGGGAAGGGGCACAGATACGCAGTATTTT.

The V call is TRBV4-1, the J call TRBJ2-3, with 11 nucleotides matching TRBD1. The germline CDR1 and CDR2 sequences are MGHRA and YSYEKL. Unmatched junction bases numbered 3, after V lost 3 bases and J lost 4 bases. The CDR3 has 15 amino acids. This CDR3 reads CASSQDRGRADTQYF. CDR3 in DNA: TGCGCCAGCAGCCAGGACAGGGGGCGCGCAGATACGCAGTATTTT.

V usage is TRBV30 and J usage is TRBJ1-1; no clear D. The V gene lost 4 bases and the J gene lost 0 bases, with 15 bases spanning the gap. This CDR3 spans 15 amino acids. Looked up from germline, CDR1 is GTSNPN and CDR2 is SVGIG (reference sequence). In nucleotides, the CDR3 is TGTGCCTGGACCAAACACCCCCAACTGAACACTGAAGCTTTCTTT. Residues: CAWTKHPQLNTEAFF.

The rearrangement joins TRBV25-1 to TRBJ2-5; D perhaps matches TRBD2 (6 bases). This CDR3 comprises 14 residues. The V end was cut by 4 bases, the J end by 9 bases, with 18 bases between. Germline V gene lookup returns CDR1 MGHDK and CDR2 SYGVNS. CDR3 DNA: TGTGCCAGCAGTGGAACCGGGAGAGAAAGTCCCCAGTACTTC. Translated: CASSGTGRESPQYF.